This is a list of T cell receptor beta chains from one sample in a study of vaccination and CD4 T cells after COVID-19. Their cognate antigens are unknown. One entry per CDR3 protein, called by TCRdb with MiXCR from the PCR reads. Here the sample spans more than 9,000 distinct CDR3 sequences, about 30% being singletons. Specimen: cultured CD4+ T cells from blood. All receptors come from a human donor with COVID-19. Each CDR3 is given with its conserved first and last residue. The order of the fields is V gene, J gene, CDR3 protein.

v_call: TRBV6-2/TRBV6-3; j_call: TRBJ2-2; cdr3_aa: CASRTSNTGELFF
v_call: TRBV10-3; j_call: TRBJ1-6; cdr3_aa: CAMTAGQDKNSPLHF
v_call: TRBV7-2; j_call: TRBJ2-7; cdr3_aa: CASSLGPGVVVSEQYF
v_call: TRBV12-3/TRBV12-4; j_call: TRBJ1-2; cdr3_aa: CASSPGRGDYGYTF
v_call: TRBV7-2; j_call: TRBJ1-1; cdr3_aa: CASRKGGATEAFF
v_call: TRBV19; j_call: TRBJ2-7; cdr3_aa: CATAIGYEQYF
v_call: TRBV11-3; j_call: TRBJ1-2; cdr3_aa: CASSLGGQHLNYGYTF
v_call: TRBV10-3; j_call: TRBJ2-5; cdr3_aa: CAISEPPGQGFETQYF
v_call: TRBV20-1; j_call: TRBJ1-5; cdr3_aa: CSASKGPHQPQHF
v_call: TRBV6-5; j_call: TRBJ1-4; cdr3_aa: CASSYNGGKLFF
v_call: TRBV19; j_call: TRBJ2-7; cdr3_aa: CASSAGGASGVGREQYF
v_call: TRBV5-6; j_call: TRBJ2-5; cdr3_aa: CASSLEGWANQETQYF
v_call: TRBV7-6; j_call: TRBJ2-3; cdr3_aa: CASSLAPLAGVTDTQYF
v_call: TRBV20-1; j_call: TRBJ2-2; cdr3_aa: CSARVVGGPGELFF
v_call: TRBV25-1; j_call: TRBJ1-1; cdr3_aa: CASRDRTGGTEAFF
v_call: TRBV20-1; j_call: TRBJ2-2; cdr3_aa: CSASGGELFF
v_call: TRBV11-3; j_call: TRBJ2-7; cdr3_aa: CASSKTYEQYF
v_call: TRBV10-2; j_call: TRBJ1-5; cdr3_aa: CASTARRAGNNQPQHF
v_call: TRBV6-1; j_call: TRBJ1-4; cdr3_aa: CASRSNQNEKLFF
v_call: TRBV19; j_call: TRBJ2-2; cdr3_aa: CASSTSGGTAGELFF
v_call: TRBV5-1; j_call: TRBJ2-5; cdr3_aa: CASSLFSGPETQYF
v_call: TRBV2; j_call: TRBJ2-3; cdr3_aa: CASSEANHPTDTQYF
v_call: TRBV6-2/TRBV6-3; j_call: TRBJ2-3; cdr3_aa: CASSWRRGGVTDTQYF
v_call: TRBV27; j_call: TRBJ2-2; cdr3_aa: CASSGLGTNTGELFF
v_call: TRBV11-3; j_call: TRBJ1-1; cdr3_aa: CASSPRPPSYAFF
v_call: TRBV20-1; j_call: TRBJ1-2; cdr3_aa: CSARDPTAATYGYTF